Each of the 13 T cell receptor beta chains below was sequenced from the same sample in a study of blood T cell repertoires in COVID-19. Libraries were prepared by immunoSEQ multiplex PCR; TCRdb keeps only in-frame clonotypes and omits some of them. The table shows about 59,000 clones, with around 86% occurring only once. Sequencing was performed on peripheral blood. The receptors originated from a woman over 75 with active or convalescent COVID-19.

The chain has TRBV3-1 (or the pseudogene TRBV3-2) and TRBJ2-2; 8 nucleotides align to TRBD1. V gave up 5 bases and J gave up 5 bases; unmatched junction bases: 10. This CDR3 spans 16 amino acids. Germline CDR1 LGHDT, CDR2 YNNKEL (reference sequence). CDR3 in DNA: TGTGCCAGCAGCACCCCGACAGGGGTAGGGACCGGGGAGCTGTTTTTT. It is translated as CASSTPTGVGTGELFF.

The chain links TRBV6-6 to TRBJ2-5; 7 bases are a match to TRBD1. CDR3 size: 15 residues. V lost 7 bases and J lost 7; bases outside the gene matches: 15. Germline CDR1 and CDR2: MNHNY and SVGAGI (reference sequence). CDR3 residues: CASTSLGQNTGTQYF. CDR3 DNA: TGTGCCAGCACTTCCCTGGGACAGAACACGGGGACCCAGTACTTC.

The rearrangement uses TRBV11-2 and TRBJ2-2, with TRBD1 matching 9 bases. CDR1 SGHAT and CDR2 FQNNGV come from the germline V gene. V shed 3 bases, J shed 5 bases, and the junction held 4 bases outside the gene matches. This CDR3 has 15 amino acids. CDR3 protein: CASSLGTGLTGELFF. CDR3 bases: TGTGCCAGCAGCTTGGGGACAGGGCTGACCGGGGAGCTGTTTTTT.

The chain joins TRBV9 to TRBJ1-2; the D is unclear. Trimming removed 0 bases from V and 7 bases from J, with 19 bases in between. The germline V gene has CDR1 SGDLS and CDR2 YYNGEE. This CDR3 contains 16 residues. The CDR3 nucleotides are TGTGCCAGCAGCGTAGCTACGGCGGCTATGGAGGGTGGCTACACCTTC. The encoded protein is CASSVATAAMEGGYTF.

In its sample, this clone was seen once. Here the CDR3 DNA reads TGTGCCACCGGAGAGGTTCAGCCCCAGCATTTT. As protein: CATGEVQPQHF. The chain recombines TRBV2 with TRBJ1-5, with D hard to call. CDR3 length equals 11 residues. Deletions cut 10 bases from V and 6 bases from J, with 10 bases between. Germline CDR1 reads SNHLY; CDR2 reads FYNNEI.

V is TRBV11-2 and J is TRBJ1-6; TRBD1 is a possible D gene (6 bases). CDR1 and CDR2 from the germline V gene are SGHAT and FQNNGV. The CDR3 runs 15 residues. V was cut by 1 base and J by 10 bases, with 14 bases left in between. CDR3 protein: CASSLVAGVDSPLHF. The DNA of the CDR3 is TGTGCCAGCAGCTTAGTTGCAGGGGTGGACTCACCCCTCCACTTT.

CDR3 DNA: TGCGCCAGCAGTGAGCCGGGACAGGGGACGTACGAGCAGTACTTC. It specifies CASSEPGQGTYEQYF. The chain employs TRBV10-1 and TRBJ2-7, with 10 bases aligning to TRBD1. The CDR3 runs to 15 residues. CDR1 and CDR2 from the germline V gene are WNHNN and SYGVQD (reference sequence). Unmatched junction bases numbered 5, after V lost 2 bases and J lost 4 bases.

The J gene is TRBJ1-5, the V gene TRBV7-9, with 8 bases matching TRBD1. CDR3 length equals 15 residues. CDR1 SEHNR and CDR2 FQNEAQ come from the germline V gene (reference sequence). The J segment lost 7 bases and the V segment lost 5 bases, leaving 10 bases of the junction unmatched. The CDR3 protein is CASSAPGTGWQPQHF. The CDR3 DNA reads as TGTGCCAGCAGCGCCCCCGGGACAGGATGGCAGCCCCAGCATTTT.

This clone was detected only a few times. The V gene is TRBV5-4, the J gene TRBJ2-5; the D gene is possibly TRBD1 (5 bases). Trimming stripped 0 bases from V and 4 bases from J, with 13 bases between. Germline values: CDR1 SGHNT, CDR2 YYREEE (reference sequence). CDR3 length: 15 amino acids. Written as DNA, the CDR3 is TGTGCCAGCAGCTTGGACCCAAGGGGTGGAGAGACCCAGTACTTC. Translation gives CASSLDPRGGETQYF.

The V gene is TRBV2, the J gene TRBJ2-2; 7 bases line up with TRBD1. After removal of 5 bases from V and 2 bases from J, the junction contained 5 bases not matched to a gene. From germline, CDR1 is SNHLY and CDR2 FYNNEI. The CDR3 covers 15 residues. The CDR3 spells CASSRDRQNTGELFF. The CDR3 DNA reads TGTGCCAGCAGTCGGGACAGACAAAACACCGGGGAGCTGTTTTTT.

The rearrangement joins TRBV7-2 to TRBJ2-1; 7 bases align to TRBD2. The CDR3 is 15 amino acids. Unmatched junction bases numbered 3, after V lost 0 bases and J lost 4 bases. Looked up from germline, CDR1 is SGHTA and CDR2 is FQGNSA. The CDR3 spells CASSLAGGNYNEQFF. The CDR3 region has the DNA TGTGCCAGCAGCTTAGCGGGGGGGAATTACAATGAGCAGTTCTTC.

This clone was recorded a few times. The chain employs TRBV16 and TRBJ1-1, with 10 positions matching TRBD1. Germline V gene data show CDR1 as KGHSY and CDR2 as FQNENV. V was clipped by 2 bases and J by 4 bases; unmatched bases: 7. This CDR3 has 16 residues. This chain's CDR3 is CASSQMGQGTGTEAFF. Written as DNA, the CDR3 is TGTGCCAGCAGCCAAATGGGACAGGGGACGGGCACTGAAGCTTTCTTT.

V usage is TRBV5-1 and J usage is TRBJ1-2; D perhaps matches TRBD1 (6 bases). With 4 bases removed from V and 2 bases from J, the gap between germline ends came to 12 bases. The germline gives CDR1 SGHRS, CDR2 YFSETQ. This CDR3 region has 14 residues. This CDR3 reads CASSAGDTNYGYTF. Written as DNA, the CDR3 is TGCGCCAGCAGCGCGGGGGACACCAACTATGGCTACACCTTC.